Below, one T cell receptor beta chain is given with its context. The target antigen is unknown. The sample comes from a study of cytomegalovirus exposure and HLA in healthy donors. Study overall: Earlier, fewer than 140 million unique TCR beta sequences were recovered from about 200 million T cells by an analysis.

Study-level results: One later analysis reportedly identified an Asian-associated ancestry cluster that showed fewer N-insertions than the approximately 600-donor mean. Most TCR sequences were rare, but some public TCRs occurred in many donors. TCR beta V- and J-gene trimming, according to a later analysis, was linked to a missense DCLRE1C variant.

The germline CDR1 and CDR2 sequences are SQVTM and ANQGSEA. Trimming removed 7 bases at V and 9 bases at J, with 16 bases between. The CDR3 totals 11 residues. Researchers ran the PCR with 60 Vbeta and 13 Jbeta primers. Profiling relied on immunoSEQ multiplex PCR, and the TCRdb table lists in-frame clones only, not all of them. Here the sample spans approximately 120,000 clones, 69% being singletons. The sample was PBMCs. The origin of this receptor is a woman in her seventies in good health and CMV-seropositive. V gene TRBV29-1 combines with J gene TRBJ2-7; possibly TRBD1 for D (6 bases). The CDR3, as DNA: TGCAGCGCGTACTCAGGGGACGGGCAGTACTTC. Translated: CSAYSGDGQYF.